This entry describes one T cell receptor (beta chain). Its antigen is as yet unknown. The data stem from a study of OX40 agonist ivuxolimab in advanced cancers. Background on the study: Age averaged around 59 years (range about 23 to 85), and approximately 80% were male. Earlier treatment with anti-PD-1, anti-PD-L1 or anti-CTLA-4 was permitted, and 30% to 40% had received some. Study-level results: There were also nonresponders showing low normalized T-cell clonal expansion.

Patients were ineligible given autoimmune disease history or systemic immunosuppression. Germline-derived CDR1 and CDR2 are SGDLS and YYNGEE. Trimming removed 0 bases from V and 1 base from J; junction bases left unmatched: 10. The CDR3 is 18 residues long. Assay: immunoSEQ multiplex PCR; the TCRdb copy retains only in-frame clones and omits some. The repertoire holds about 66,000 clones, with around 83% as singletons. The sequencing used CD4+ or CD8+ T cells sorted from blood, collected in a trial of the OX40 agonist ivuxolimab. This clonotype originated in an adult with an advanced solid tumor such as melanoma, head and neck, liver or kidney cancer. The chain employs TRBV9 and TRBJ2-3; 8 bases are shared with TRBD2. The DNA of the CDR3 is TGTGCCAGCAGCGTAGGCGCGCCCAGCGGGGGACGCACAGATACGCAGTATTTT. Protein product: CASSVGAPSGGRTDTQYF.